The 2 T cell receptor beta chains below come from one sample, sequenced in a study of cytomegalovirus exposure and HLA in healthy donors. 60 Vbeta and 13 Jbeta primers were used in PCR. Sequencing was performed with immunoSEQ multiplex PCR; in TCRdb, only in-frame clones are kept and a portion is missing. The sample consists of about 130,000 clones, around 78% of them appearing once. Sequencing was performed on PBMCs. The receptors shown here come from a woman between 18 and 29 years old in good health and CMV-seronegative.

V usage is TRBV11-2 and J usage is TRBJ1-2, with D maybe TRBD1 (5 bases). The V and J ends lost 8 bases and 0 bases respectively, with 10 bases between them. This CDR3 comprises 13 residues. Germline V CDR1 and CDR2: SGHAT, FQNNGV. In nucleotides, the CDR3 is TGTGCCAGCGCTCCGGACACTAACTATGGCTACACCTTC. Translating it yields CASAPDTNYGYTF.

This chain connects TRBV15 to TRBJ2-5; D is uncertain. The germline gives CDR1 LNHNV, CDR2 YYDKDF (reference sequence). V lost 3 bases and J lost 4, with 15 bases in between. This CDR3 comprises 15 residues. Written as DNA, the CDR3 is TGTGCCACCAGCAGGCTTGACGGCGTAGCAGAGACCCAGTACTTC. Amino acids: CATSRLDGVAETQYF. Supplemented by reference TRBV15 and TRBJ2-5, the full variable domain reads DAMVIQNPRYQVTQFGKPVTLSCSQTLNHNVMYWYQQKSSQAPKLLFHYYDKDFNNEADTPDNFQSRRPNTSFCFLDIRSPGLGDTAMYLCATSRLDGVAETQYFGPGTRLLVL.